One and the same sample provided the 11 T cell receptor beta chains below, sequenced in a study of blood T cell repertoires in COVID-19. This table comes from immunoSEQ multiplex PCR, and its TCRdb copy is limited to in-frame clones, with some not included. The sample yields around 260,000 clones, 70% to 90% seen once. The sequenced sample was PBMCs or T cells enriched from blood (not recorded which). The receptors here all came from a woman aged 25 to 39 who had recovered from COVID-19.

The chain combines TRBV4-1 with TRBJ1-6; 9 positions agree with TRBD1. J was trimmed by 8 bases and V by 2 bases; bases with no gene match: 4. From germline, CDR1 is MGHRA and CDR2 YSYEKL. The CDR3 runs 15 residues. The DNA of the CDR3 is TGCGCCAGCAGCCAAAGGGGACAGGGTGATTCACCCCTCCACTTT. Protein product: CASSQRGQGDSPLHF.

V usage is TRBV18 and J usage is TRBJ2-1; D is unclear. CDR1 and CDR2 (germline): KGHSH, LQKENI. This CDR3 comprises 12 residues. Trimming pared 2 bases from V and 8 bases from J, leaving 7 bases between. In nucleotides, the CDR3 is TGTGCCAGCTCACCAGTTCGTGATGAGCAGTTCTTC. This codes for CASSPVRDEQFF. Complete variable domain (other parts from reference TRBV18 and TRBJ2-1): NAGVMQNPRHLVRRRGQEARLRCSPMKGHSHVYWYRQLPEEGLKFMVYLQKENIIDESGMPKERFSAEFPKEGPSILRIQQVVRGDSAAYFCASSPVRDEQFFGPGTRLTVL.

The chain is built from TRBV7-8 and TRBJ2-1; D ambiguous. This CDR3 has 14 residues. V shed 0 bases and J shed 0 bases, with 3 bases lying between them. The germline V gene has CDR1 SGHVS and CDR2 FQNEAQ. The CDR3 nucleotides are TGTGCCAGCAGCTTAGCGGCCTCCTACAATGAGCAGTTCTTC. This translates into CASSLAASYNEQFF.

The count of this clone is one. The chain joins TRBV6-2 or TRBV6-3 to TRBJ1-2; 7 nucleotides align to TRBD1. Per germline, CDR1 MNHEY and CDR2 SVGEGT. J lost 6 bases, V lost 5 bases, and 9 bases had no gene match. CDR3 length: 14 residues. Here the CDR3 reads CASSVRQGTNGYTF. CDR3 nucleotides: TGTGCCAGCAGTGTACGACAGGGAACAAATGGCTACACCTTC.

The chain has TRBV4-1 and TRBJ1-1; D is possibly TRBD1 (6 bases). Between the trimmed V and J ends, which lost 0 bases and 1 base, there was a span of 21 bases. The germline gives CDR1 MGHRA, CDR2 YSYEKL. CDR3 length: 19 residues. As DNA, the CDR3 is TGCGCCAGCAGCCAAGAGGGTCAGGGGCGTTCGTCTCGGAACACTGAAGCTTTCTTT. Translation: CASSQEGQGRSSRNTEAFF.

This chain uses TRBV4-2 with TRBJ2-2; 10 positions agree with TRBD1. The CDR3 has 16 amino acids. Germline CDR1 and CDR2: LGHNA and YNFKEQ. After removal of 5 bases from V and 4 bases from J, the junction contained 7 bases not matched to a gene. The chain's CDR3 is CASSTRQGAGTGELFF. For the CDR3, the DNA is TGTGCCAGCAGCACCAGACAGGGGGCGGGCACCGGGGAGCTGTTTTTT.

V is TRBV28 and J is TRBJ1-3; a weak D match, TRBD1 (5 bases). V lost 6 bases to trimming and J lost 0 bases, with 12 bases between them. The CDR3 is 15 amino acids. CDR1 MDHEN and CDR2 SYDVKM come from the germline V gene. The CDR3 coding sequence is TGTGCCAGCAGCATGCCCAGGGTCTCTGGAAACACCATATATTTT. This sequence encodes CASSMPRVSGNTIYF.

V and J are TRBV5-1 and TRBJ2-7; 7 positions agree with TRBD2. J was trimmed by 4 bases and V by 4 bases; bases with no gene match: 14. The germline V gene has CDR1 SGHRS and CDR2 YFSETQ. The CDR3 is 16 residues long. The CDR3 sequence is CASSQPAAAGDYEQYF. The CDR3 DNA reads TGCGCCAGCAGCCAGCCCGCTGCCGCGGGGGATTACGAGCAGTACTTC.

The V gene is TRBV14, the J gene TRBJ2-1, with D unclear. Trimming removed 5 bases at V and 0 bases at J, with 5 bases between. Germline V gene data show CDR1 as SGHDN and CDR2 as FVKESK. This CDR3 comprises 13 residues. CDR3 bases: TGTGCCAGCAGCAGCAACTCCTACAATGAGCAGTTCTTC. Its translation is CASSSNSYNEQFF.

The gene calls are TRBV4-2 and TRBJ2-5, with TRBD2 matching over 11 bases. Germline V gene lookup returns CDR1 LGHNA and CDR2 YNFKEQ. V dropped 4 bases and J dropped 2; count of bases not matched to a gene: 3. The CDR3 spans 15 residues. In nucleotides, the CDR3 is TGTGCCAGCAGCCTGACTAGCGGGGTTCAAGAGACCCAGTACTTC. It yields the protein CASSLTSGVQETQYF.

The chain couples TRBV5-4 to TRBJ2-1; 9 bases line up with TRBD2. V was clipped by 4 bases and J by 5 bases; unmatched bases: 7. The CDR3 runs 15 residues. Germline V gene data show CDR1 as SGHNT and CDR2 as YYREEE (reference sequence). CDR3 DNA sequence: TGTGCCAGCAGCACTGGCGGGGGGGTCAACAATGAGCAGTTCTTC. Its protein product is CASSTGGGVNNEQFF.